A selection of T cell receptor beta chains follows, all from one sample in a study of cytomegalovirus exposure and HLA in healthy donors. TCRdb's table, derived via immunoSEQ multiplex PCR, lists solely in-frame clones and lacks some. The sample contains some 170,000 clones, 75% to 85% of which appear only once. The sequencing sample was made of PBMCs. All receptors derive from a man aged 30 to 45 in good health and CMV-seronegative. Each CDR3 is given with its conserved first and last residue. D genes are given only for firm matches. Size is stated for part of the rows, as once, few or many counts, or as a class when the clone is expanded.

>TRBV6-1|14|TRBJ1-6|TRBD1|-
CASSPRQGNSPLHF
TGTGCCAGCAGTCCCCGACAGGGGAATTCACCCCTCCACTTT
>TRBV9|14|TRBJ2-1|TRBD2|-
CASSVAGGKNEQFF
TGTGCCAGCAGCGTAGCGGGAGGTAAGAATGAGCAGTTCTTC
>TRBV5-1|13|TRBJ2-3|-|few
CASSFLRIDTQYF
TGCGCCAGCAGCTTTCTGAGGATAGATACGCAGTATTTT
>TRBV7-2|14|TRBJ2-7|TRBD1|few
CASSRRDRGSEQYF
TGTGCCAGCAGCCGCCGGGACAGGGGTAGCGAGCAGTACTTC
>TRBV29-1|14|TRBJ2-1|TRBD2|-
CSGTSGELYNEQFF
TGCAGCGGGACAAGCGGGGAGTTATACAATGAGCAGTTCTTC
>TRBV28|14|TRBJ1-1|-|-
CASKHHREGAEAFF
TGTGCCAGCAAACATCACAGGGAGGGGGCTGAAGCTTTCTTT
>TRBV27|16|TRBJ2-4|-|-
CASSSPVVLAKNIQYF
TGTGCCAGCAGTTCTCCCGTAGTTCTAGCCAAAAACATTCAGTACTTC
>TRBV10-3|14|TRBJ1-2|-|-
CAISGEGGKYGYTF
TGTGCCATCAGTGGCGAAGGCGGAAAATATGGCTACACCTTC
>TRBV29-1|15|TRBJ2-7|TRBD1|-
CSVGDRQLAPYEQYF
TGCAGCGTGGGGGACAGGCAACTCGCCCCCTACGAGCAGTACTTC
>TRBV7-9|16|TRBJ1-1|TRBD1|-
CASSFPGGQGAPEAFF
TGTGCCAGCAGTTTCCCCGGGGGACAGGGGGCGCCTGAAGCTTTCTTT
>TRBV2|14|TRBJ2-7|-|-
CASSGRISSYEQYF
TGTGCCAGCAGTGGCAGGATCAGCTCCTACGAGCAGTACTTC
>TRBV5-1|14|TRBJ1-1|TRBD1|-
CASSARQGDTEAFF
TGCGCCAGCAGCGCTCGACAGGGGGACACTGAAGCTTTCTTT
>TRBV7-3|15|TRBJ2-3|-|-
CASSLTWLETDTQYF
TGTGCCAGCAGCTTAACCTGGCTAGAAACAGATACGCAGTATTTT
>TRBV5-1|17|TRBJ2-2|-|-
CASSLVMEHANTGELFF
TGCGCCAGCAGCTTGGTCATGGAGCACGCGAACACCGGGGAGCTGTTTTTT
>TRBV27|14|TRBJ2-7|TRBD1|-
CATSLLGTGGKQYF
TGTGCCACCTCGCTTCTCGGGACAGGGGGAAAGCAGTACTTC
>TRBV15|15|TRBJ1-1|-|once
CATSRQDRRNTEAFF
TGTGCCACCAGCAGACAGGACAGAAGGAACACTGAAGCCTTCTTT
>TRBV29-1|18|TRBJ2-7|TRBD1|-
CSVEGGRLNRDRAYEQYF
TGCAGCGTTGAAGGCGGCCGACTTAATAGGGACAGGGCCTACGAGCAGTACTTC
>TRBV15|14|TRBJ1-2|-|-
CATSRDSGASGYTF
TGTGCCACCAGCAGAGACAGTGGGGCGAGTGGCTACACCTTC
>TRBV27|14|TRBJ1-4|TRBD1|-
CASSPQGIDEKLFF
TGTGCCAGCAGTCCACAGGGGATAGATGAAAAACTGTTTTTT
>TRBV9|16|TRBJ2-4|TRBD1|-
CASSSQGTGAKNIQYF
TGTGCCAGCAGCTCCCAAGGGACAGGGGCCAAAAACATTCAGTACTTC
>TRBV6-6|16|TRBJ2-6|TRBD2|-
CASSRTSSSGANVLTF
TGTGCCAGCAGCCGGACTAGTAGCTCTGGGGCCAACGTCCTGACTTTC